This T cell receptor beta chain was sequenced during a study of shared clonotypes between healthy human individuals. General observations from the study: The expectation was that sequencing depth would affect clonotype sharing among donors. The study sampled only blood, and tissue repertoires likely differ.

A remark on this clone: What it recognizes is unknown.

Once extracted for a subset, genomic DNA was divided evenly among several immunoSEQ plates. Ten immunoSEQ deep assay plates held the unsorted PBMC DNA. The table came from immunoSEQ multiplex PCR; TCRdb's copy has only in-frame clones and leaves some out. The table records around 430,000 clones, 79% of them present only once. CDR1 and CDR2 (germline): KGHSH, LQKENI. This CDR3 has 16 residues. The V and J ends lost 2 bases and 4 bases respectively, with 12 bases between them. Sequencing was carried out using PBMCs. This chain connects TRBV18 to TRBJ2-6; D may be TRBD1 (5 bases). This clonotype was sampled from a woman aged 40 to 50 in good health. Some clones in this sample may be carry-over from other donors' samples. DNA for the CDR3: TGTGCCAGCTCACCAGAGCAGGGTTCGGGGGCCAACGTCCTGACTTTC. Translation: CASSPEQGSGANVLTF.